The 23 T cell receptor beta chains given below trace back to one sample, sequenced in a study of blood T cell repertoires in COVID-19. Assay used: immunoSEQ multiplex PCR; TCRdb lists only in-frame clones, some missing. Here the sample spans hundreds of thousands of clones, around 87% being singletons. The sequencing sample was made of peripheral blood. The receptor source for this set is a woman in her 40s who had recovered from COVID-19.

V gene TRBV9 combines with J gene TRBJ1-3, with 8 positions matching TRBD1. Losses at the gene ends were 3 bases for V and 1 base for J; bases not matched to a gene: 3. There are 15 residues in the CDR3. The germline CDR1 and CDR2 sequences are SGDLS and YYNGEE. The chain's CDR3 is CASSDRTGSGNTIYF. CDR3 nucleotide sequence: TGTGCCAGCAGCGACCGGACAGGGTCTGGAAACACCATATATTTT.

V usage is TRBV4-1 and J usage is TRBJ1-1; 9 bases are shared with TRBD1. V lost 2 bases, J lost 6 bases, and 13 bases stayed unmatched. Germline CDR1 is MGHRA and CDR2 is YSYEKL. This CDR3 region has 17 residues. DNA of the CDR3: TGCGCCAGCAGCCAAAGTCGACTTCGGGACAGGGTGGCTGAAGCTTTCTTT. This encodes CASSQSRLRDRVAEAFF.

The chain is built from TRBV7-9 and TRBJ2-7; D unclear. Trimming took 5 bases from V and 3 from J, leaving 11 bases between them. Germline assignment: CDR1 SEHNR and CDR2 FQNEAQ (reference sequence). The CDR3 extends over 13 amino acids. In nucleotides, the CDR3 is TGTGCCAGCAGCCCAATGGAGCACTACGAGCAGTACTTC. As protein: CASSPMEHYEQYF.

The V call is TRBV30, the J call TRBJ1-1; 7 positions match TRBD1. The J segment lost 6 bases and the V segment lost 5 bases, leaving 3 bases of the junction unmatched. In germline, CDR1 is GTSNPN, CDR2 SVGIG (reference sequence). The CDR3 is made up of 11 amino acids. This CDR3 reads CAWDGTAEAFF. In DNA, the CDR3 is TGTGCCTGGGACGGGACAGCTGAAGCTTTCTTT.

This CDR3 is CASSYWGQGSPLHF. The CDR3 DNA reads as TGTGCCAGCAGTTATTGGGGGCAGGGGTCACCCCTCCACTTT. V is TRBV27 and J is TRBJ1-6; maybe TRBD1 (6 bases). Trimming took 4 bases from V and 10 from J, leaving 14 bases between them. The CDR3 runs to 14 residues. The V gene's germline CDR1 is MNHEY and CDR2 SMNVEV (reference sequence).

This clone was counted a single time. This chain connects TRBV7-2 to TRBJ2-7; tentative D call: TRBD2 (5 bases). The ends were cut back, 8 bases at V and 2 bases at J, with 13 bases in the middle. Looked up from germline, CDR1 is SGHTA and CDR2 is FQGNSA. This CDR3 has 13 amino acids. The CDR3 here is CASGRVRAYEQYF. Written as DNA, the CDR3 is TGTGCCAGCGGGCGGGTTCGTGCCTACGAGCAGTACTTC.

V is TRBV7-9 and J is TRBJ1-1; TRBD1 is a possible D gene (6 bases). Germline V gene sequence: CDR1 SEHNR, CDR2 FQNEAQ (reference sequence). The CDR3 totals 11 residues. The V end lost 5 bases, the J end lost 10 bases, and 11 bases lay between the germline ends. CDR3 residues: CASSAGVRAFF. DNA for the CDR3: TGTGCCAGCAGCGCAGGGGTCAGAGCTTTCTTT.

The V and J genes are TRBV3-1 (or the pseudogene TRBV3-2) and TRBJ2-5; 7 positions match TRBD1. This CDR3 has 15 residues. The germline CDR1 and CDR2 sequences are LGHDT and YNNKEL (reference sequence). The trim removed 2 bases at V and 0 bases at J, leaving 3 bases unmatched. The CDR3 DNA is TGTGCCAGCAGCCAACTCGACAGGGACCAAGAGACCCAGTACTTC. Protein product: CASSQLDRDQETQYF.

This chain joins TRBV5-6 and TRBJ1-2; D ambiguous. Germline V gene lookup returns CDR1 SGHDT and CDR2 YYEEEE. The CDR3 has 12 residues. Trimming removed 4 bases at V and 4 bases at J, with 8 bases between. The CDR3 nucleotides read TGTGCCAGCAGCCCCTCCGGCTATGGCTACACCTTC. It encodes CASSPSGYGYTF.

This clone was seen a single time. The chain couples TRBV4-3 to TRBJ1-2; 9 bases line up with TRBD1. CDR3 length equals 17 residues. Germline-derived CDR1 and CDR2 are LGHNA and YSLEER. Unmatched junction bases numbered 8, after V lost 0 bases and J lost 3 bases. The CDR3: CASSQEIARDRDYGYTF. The CDR3 DNA is TGCGCCAGCAGCCAAGAGATCGCCCGGGACAGGGACTATGGCTACACCTTC.

This clone was seen a handful of times. This rearrangement joins TRBV9 to TRBJ2-7, with 7 bases that match TRBD1. V shed 0 bases, J shed 3 bases, and the junction held 6 bases outside the gene matches. CDR1 and CDR2 from the germline V gene are SGDLS and YYNGEE. This CDR3 is built from 15 residues. The CDR3 spells CASSVAEGAHYEQYF. CDR3 in DNA: TGTGCCAGCAGCGTAGCAGAGGGGGCTCACTACGAGCAGTACTTC.

The chain uses TRBV18 and TRBJ2-5; 9 bases fit TRBD2. From germline, CDR1 is KGHSH and CDR2 LQKENI. The CDR3 consists of 15 residues. The V and J ends lost 1 base and 2 bases, in that order; junction bases with no gene match: 2. The CDR3 bases are TGTGCCAGCTCACCACTAGCGGGGGTTCAAGAGACCCAGTACTTC. Translating gives CASSPLAGVQETQYF.

J is TRBJ1-1 and V is TRBV19; perhaps TRBD1 as D (6 bases). V gave up 0 bases and J gave up 0 bases, with 8 bases separating them. CDR1 is LNHDA, CDR2 SQIVND, per germline (reference sequence). The CDR3 runs to 15 residues. CDR3 amino acids: CASSIEQGMNTEAFF. Written as DNA, the CDR3 is TGTGCCAGTAGTATAGAACAGGGAATGAACACTGAAGCTTTCTTT.

The rearrangement links TRBV2 to TRBJ2-5; the D is unclear. V lost 4 bases, J lost 4 bases, and 10 bases lay in between. CDR1 and CDR2 (germline): SNHLY, FYNNEI. CDR3 length: 13 residues. In DNA form, the CDR3 reads TGTGCCAGCAGTGCGGAGAGGTCAGAGACCCAGTACTTC. Translated: CASSAERSETQYF.

The V and J genes are TRBV5-1 and TRBJ1-2; no clear D gene. V was pared by 0 bases and J by 2 bases, with 8 bases between. This CDR3 is built from 14 residues. Looked up from germline, CDR1 is SGHRS and CDR2 is YFSETQ. Here the CDR3 DNA reads TGCGCCAGCAGCTTGGAGCTTAGAAACTATGGCTACACCTTC. Translated, it gives CASSLELRNYGYTF.

This clone was detected only once. This rearrangement joins TRBV13 to TRBJ2-1; 10 bases line up with TRBD2. After removal of 5 bases from V and 9 bases from J, the junction contained 7 bases not matched to a gene. From germline, CDR1 is PRHDT and CDR2 FYEKMQ (reference sequence). The CDR3 consists of 14 residues. CDR3 residues: CASSPEAGGLEQFF. Here the CDR3 DNA reads TGTGCCAGCAGCCCCGAAGCGGGGGGGCTTGAGCAGTTCTTC. The variable domain in full, completed from reference TRBV13 and TRBJ2-1, reads AAGVIQSPRHLIKEKRETATLKCYPIPRHDTVYWYQQGPGQDPQFLISFYEKMQSDKGSIPDRFSAQQFSDYHSELNMSSLELGDSALYFCASSPEAGGLEQFFGPGTRLTVL.

This sequence joins TRBV6-2 or TRBV6-3 and TRBJ2-3, with 8 bases matching TRBD2. This CDR3 is 14 amino acids long. J was trimmed by 3 bases and V by 6 bases; bases with no gene match: 5. Germline-derived CDR1 and CDR2 are MNHEY and SVGEGT. The CDR3: CASSPRGGTDTQYF. The CDR3 DNA follows: TGTGCCAGCAGCCCCCGGGGGGGGACAGATACGCAGTATTTT.

In its sample, this clone was seen once. The rearrangement links TRBV19 to TRBJ2-2; 10 bases map to TRBD1. Germline V gene sequence: CDR1 LNHDA, CDR2 SQIVND (reference sequence). This CDR3 region has 16 residues. V lost 7 bases, J lost 4 bases, and 9 bases stayed unmatched. The DNA for the CDR3 is TGTGCCAGTACCCGACAGGGGGCGACGGGCACCGGGGAGCTGTTTTTT. This encodes CASTRQGATGTGELFF.

The V gene is TRBV30, the J gene TRBJ1-6, with 8 bases aligning to TRBD1. Unmatched junction bases numbered 12, after V lost 4 bases and J lost 10 bases. Germline V gene data show CDR1 as GTSNPN and CDR2 as SVGIG (reference sequence). This CDR3 has 15 residues. CDR3 DNA: TGTGCCTGGACCGACCCCGACAGGGGTGGATCACCCCTCCACTTT. Translating gives CAWTDPDRGGSPLHF.

The chain has TRBV6-1 and TRBJ2-7, with D possibly TRBD1 on 6 matching bases. Germline V gives CDR1 MNHNS, CDR2 SASEGT. The V end lost 0 bases, the J end lost 5 bases, and 14 bases lay between the germline ends. CDR3 length equals 15 residues. CDR3 region: CASSEASEWGHEQYF. The DNA of the CDR3 is TGTGCCAGCAGTGAAGCTTCCGAATGGGGGCACGAGCAGTACTTC.

The chain carries TRBV30 and TRBJ2-1; perhaps TRBD2 as D (5 bases). V shed 2 bases and J shed 5 bases, with 7 bases lying between them. CDR3 length: 12 amino acids. Germline CDR1 and CDR2: GTSNPN and SVGIG (reference sequence). The DNA for the CDR3 is TGTGCCTGGAGTAGGCGGGACAATGAGCAGTTCTTC. Translated, it gives CAWSRRDNEQFF.

The genes are TRBV4-1 and TRBJ2-2; tentative D call: TRBD1 (6 bases). Germline values: CDR1 MGHRA, CDR2 YSYEKL. The CDR3 spans 16 residues. V was shortened by 2 bases and J by 5 bases, with 15 bases between the two germline ends. As DNA, the CDR3 is TGCGCCAGCAGCCAATCGGCAGGGGTAGAAACCGGGGAGCTGTTTTTT. Protein product: CASSQSAGVETGELFF.

The rearrangement links TRBV2 to TRBJ1-4, with D unresolved. The length of the CDR3 is 12 residues. CDR1 is SNHLY, CDR2 FYNNEI, per germline. The V end lost 5 bases, the J end lost 5 bases, and 6 bases lay between the germline ends. CDR3 in DNA: TGTGCCAGCAGTCGGGAGAATGAAAAACTGTTTTTT. As protein: CASSRENEKLFF.